This T cell receptor (beta chain) was retrieved from a study of blood T cells in healthy people across ages. In the study overall: Capturing about one barcoded beta molecule per two T cells was achieved by template switching.

This clonotype was counted between two and nine times. Its specificity is not known. Findings and caveats of the study: Naive CD4+ cells and diversity were both higher in long-lived donors than in aged donors. The recorded TCR beta diversity per million T cells decreased in a roughly linear manner with age.

Together with a sample-barcoded 5' primer, a J-beta primer mix was included in a second PCR lasting about 7 to 11 cycles. TCRdb fed the 5' RACE reads into MiXCR, producing one record per CDR3 protein. In the table there are 550,000 to 600,000 distinct CDR3 sequences, 27% of which are singletons. V was trimmed by 3 bases and J by 4 bases, leaving 9 bases between them. The CDR3 is 13 residues long. CDR1 SGHTA and CDR2 FQGTGA come from the germline V gene. Each sample had at least 7 million PBMCs isolated. Sequencing used blood. The receptor was derived from a woman in her 70s in good health. This chain links TRBV7-3 with TRBJ1-2; D not resolved. CDR3 residues: CASSLFRGYGYTF. CDR3 DNA: TGTGCCAGCAGCTTGTTCCGGGGCTATGGCTACACCTTC.